This T cell receptor (beta chain) was identified during a study of T cells in Graves' hyperthyroidism and ophthalmopathy. The study's findings and limits: Within blood appeared most thyroid clonotypes that had expanded above 0.001.

RNA transcripts gave rise to amplified TCR beta CDR3 regions. The HTBI primer set was used in a first-round RT-PCR of the TCR CDR3. MiXCR was run by TCRdb on the multiplex PCR reads, yielding one entry per CDR3 protein. This table has around 300,000 distinct CDR3 sequences, less than 15% appearing once. V lost 0 bases, J lost 6 bases, and 9 bases lay in between. This CDR3 comprises 14 residues. Germline loops: CDR1 KGHSH, CDR2 LQKENI. In the case of this clonotype: Antigen: not known.

Material for sequencing was blood. The rearrangement uses TRBV18 and TRBJ2-1; D may match TRBD1 or TRBD2 (5 bases each). The receptor comes from a woman younger than 45 with Graves' hyperthyroidism that later progressed to Graves' ophthalmopathy. Here the CDR3 DNA reads TGTGCCAGCTCACCACCGCAGGGAGTCAATGAGCAGTTCTTC. It is translated as CASSPPQGVNEQFF.